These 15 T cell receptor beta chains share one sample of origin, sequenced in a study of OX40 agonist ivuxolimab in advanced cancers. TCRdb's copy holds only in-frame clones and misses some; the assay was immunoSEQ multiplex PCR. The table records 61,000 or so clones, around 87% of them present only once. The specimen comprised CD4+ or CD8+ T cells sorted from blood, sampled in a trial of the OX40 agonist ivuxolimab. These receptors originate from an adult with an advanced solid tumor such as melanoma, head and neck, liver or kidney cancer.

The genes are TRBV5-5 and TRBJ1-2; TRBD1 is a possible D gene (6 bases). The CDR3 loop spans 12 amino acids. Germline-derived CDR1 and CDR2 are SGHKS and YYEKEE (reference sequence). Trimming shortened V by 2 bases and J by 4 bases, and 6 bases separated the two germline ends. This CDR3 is CASSFRGYGYTF. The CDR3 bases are TGTGCCAGCAGCTTCAGGGGCTATGGCTACACCTTC.

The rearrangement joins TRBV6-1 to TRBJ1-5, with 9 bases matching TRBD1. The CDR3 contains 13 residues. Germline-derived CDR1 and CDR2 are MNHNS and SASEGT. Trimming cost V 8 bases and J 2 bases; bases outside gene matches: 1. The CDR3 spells CASWTGGNQPQHF. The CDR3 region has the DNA TGTGCCAGCTGGACAGGGGGCAATCAGCCCCAGCATTTT.

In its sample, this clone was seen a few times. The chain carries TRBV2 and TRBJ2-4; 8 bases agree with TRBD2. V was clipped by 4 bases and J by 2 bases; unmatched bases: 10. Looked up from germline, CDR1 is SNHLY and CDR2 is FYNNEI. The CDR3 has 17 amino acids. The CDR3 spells CASSGPRGGLSKNIQYF. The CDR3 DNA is TGTGCCAGCAGTGGGCCCCGGGGGGGCTTGTCCAAAAACATTCAGTACTTC. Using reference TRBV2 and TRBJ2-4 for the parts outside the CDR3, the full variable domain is EPEVTQTPSHQVTQMGQEVILRCVPISNHLYFYWYRQILGQKVEFLVSFYNNEISEKSEIFDDQFSVERPDGSNFTLKIRSTKLEDSAMYFCASSGPRGGLSKNIQYFGAGTRLSVL.

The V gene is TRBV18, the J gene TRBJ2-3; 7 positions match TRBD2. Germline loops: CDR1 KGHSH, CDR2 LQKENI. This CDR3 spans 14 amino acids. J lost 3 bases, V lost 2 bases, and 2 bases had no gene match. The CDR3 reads CASSPKLATDTQYF. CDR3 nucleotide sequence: TGTGCCAGCTCACCAAAACTAGCGACAGATACGCAGTATTTT.

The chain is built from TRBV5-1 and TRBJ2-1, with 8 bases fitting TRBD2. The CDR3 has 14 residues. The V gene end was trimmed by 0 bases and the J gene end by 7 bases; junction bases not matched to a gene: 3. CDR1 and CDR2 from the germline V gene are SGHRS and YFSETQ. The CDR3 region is CASSLGLASNEQFF. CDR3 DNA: TGCGCCAGCAGCTTGGGACTAGCGTCTAATGAGCAGTTCTTC. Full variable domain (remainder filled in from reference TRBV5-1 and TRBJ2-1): KAGVTQTPRYLIKTRGQQVTLSCSPISGHRSVSWYQQTPGQGLQFLFEYFSETQRNKGNFPGRFSGRQFSNSRSEMNVSTLELGDSALYLCASSLGLASNEQFFGPGTRLTVL.

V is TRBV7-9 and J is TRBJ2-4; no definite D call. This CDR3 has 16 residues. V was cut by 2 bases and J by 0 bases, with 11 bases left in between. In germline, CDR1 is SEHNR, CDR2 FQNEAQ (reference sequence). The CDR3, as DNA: TGTGCCAGCAGCTTATATCAGAGCCTAGCCAAAAACATTCAGTACTTC. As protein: CASSLYQSLAKNIQYF.

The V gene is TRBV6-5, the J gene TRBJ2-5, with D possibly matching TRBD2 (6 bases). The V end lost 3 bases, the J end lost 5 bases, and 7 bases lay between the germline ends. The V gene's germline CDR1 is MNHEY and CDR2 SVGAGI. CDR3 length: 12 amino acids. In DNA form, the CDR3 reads TGTGCCAGCAGTTATCGGGGGGAGACCCAGTACTTC. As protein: CASSYRGETQYF.

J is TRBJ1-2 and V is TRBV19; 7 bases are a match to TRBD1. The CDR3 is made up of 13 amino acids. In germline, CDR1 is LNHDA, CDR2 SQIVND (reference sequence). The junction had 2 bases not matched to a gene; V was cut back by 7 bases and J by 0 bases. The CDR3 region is CASKDRSNYGYTF. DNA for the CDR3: TGTGCCAGTAAGGACAGGTCTAACTATGGCTACACCTTC. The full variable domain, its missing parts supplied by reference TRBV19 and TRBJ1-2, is DGGITQSPKYLFRKEGQNVTLSCEQNLNHDAMYWYRQDPGQGLRLIYYSQIVNDFQKGDIAEGYSVSREKKESFPLTVTSAQKNPTAFYLCASKDRSNYGYTFGSGTRLTVV.

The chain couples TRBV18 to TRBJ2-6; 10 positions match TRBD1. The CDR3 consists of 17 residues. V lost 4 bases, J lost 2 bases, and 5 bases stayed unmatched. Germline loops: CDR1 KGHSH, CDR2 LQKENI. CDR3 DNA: TGTGCCAGCTCACAGACAGGGGGCAAAACTGGGGCCAACGTCCTGACTTTC. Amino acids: CASSQTGGKTGANVLTF.

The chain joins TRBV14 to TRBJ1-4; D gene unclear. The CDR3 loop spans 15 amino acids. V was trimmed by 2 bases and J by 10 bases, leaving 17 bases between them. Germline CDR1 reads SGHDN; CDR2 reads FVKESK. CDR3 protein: CASSQLRPHLGKLFF. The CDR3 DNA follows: TGTGCCAGCAGCCAATTACGACCTCACCTTGGAAAACTGTTTTTT.

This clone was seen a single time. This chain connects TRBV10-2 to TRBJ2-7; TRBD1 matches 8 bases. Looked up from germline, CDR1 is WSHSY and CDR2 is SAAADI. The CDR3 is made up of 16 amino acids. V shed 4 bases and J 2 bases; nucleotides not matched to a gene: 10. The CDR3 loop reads CASSGPSTGDPYEQYF. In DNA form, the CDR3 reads TGCGCCAGCAGTGGGCCATCGACAGGGGACCCCTACGAGCAGTACTTC.

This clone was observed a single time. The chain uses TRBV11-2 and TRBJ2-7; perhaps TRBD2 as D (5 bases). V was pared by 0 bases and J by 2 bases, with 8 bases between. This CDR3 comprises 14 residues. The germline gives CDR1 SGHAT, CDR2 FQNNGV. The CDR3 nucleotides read TGTGCCAGCAGCTTAGAAGTGGGAGCCTACGAGCAGTACTTC. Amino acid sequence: CASSLEVGAYEQYF. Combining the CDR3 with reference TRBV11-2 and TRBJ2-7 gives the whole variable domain EAGVAQSPRYKIIEKRQSVAFWCNPISGHATLYWYQQILGQGPKLLIQFQNNGVVDDSQLPKDRFSAERLKGVDSTLKIQPAKLEDSAVYLCASSLEVGAYEQYFGPGTRLTVT.

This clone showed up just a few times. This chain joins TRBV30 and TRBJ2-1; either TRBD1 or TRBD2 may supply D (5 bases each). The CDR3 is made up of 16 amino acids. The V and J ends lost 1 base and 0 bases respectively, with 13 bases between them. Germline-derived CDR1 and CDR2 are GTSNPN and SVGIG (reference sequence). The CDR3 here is CAWSAFRDVSYNEQFF. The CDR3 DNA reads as TGTGCCTGGAGTGCTTTCCGGGACGTCTCCTACAATGAGCAGTTCTTC.

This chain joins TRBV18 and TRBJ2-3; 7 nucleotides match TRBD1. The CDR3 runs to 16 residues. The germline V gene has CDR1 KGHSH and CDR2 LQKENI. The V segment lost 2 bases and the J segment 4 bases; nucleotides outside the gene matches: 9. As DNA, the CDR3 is TGTGCCAGCTCACCAGGTTTAGGGGGCGCCCCAGATACGCAGTATTTT. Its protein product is CASSPGLGGAPDTQYF.

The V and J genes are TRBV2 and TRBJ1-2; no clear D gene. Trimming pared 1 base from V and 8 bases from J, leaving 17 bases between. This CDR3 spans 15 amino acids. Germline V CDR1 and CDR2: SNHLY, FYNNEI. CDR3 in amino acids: CASSEVIQGQNGYTF. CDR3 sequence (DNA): TGTGCCAGCAGTGAAGTCATCCAAGGGCAGAACGGCTACACCTTC.